Each of the 29 T cell receptor beta chains below was sequenced from the same sample in a study of blood T cell repertoires in COVID-19. The protocol was immunoSEQ multiplex PCR, while the TCRdb copy is restricted to in-frame clones and leaves out a portion. Of approximately 100,000 clones in the sample, around 82% were seen once. Sequenced: peripheral blood. These receptors were obtained from a human donor in a cohort sampled during active COVID-19.

The chain's CDR3 is CASRGAGDPYNEQFF. The CDR3 coding sequence is TGTGCCAGCAGGGGAGCGGGAGACCCCTACAATGAGCAGTTCTTC. The J gene is TRBJ2-1, the V gene TRBV5-6; the match to TRBD2 covers 8 bases. The CDR3 sequence is 15 residues long. With 5 bases clipped from V and 2 bases from J, the junction kept 6 bases outside the gene matches. Germline V gene data show CDR1 as SGHDT and CDR2 as YYEEEE. Complete variable domain (other parts from reference TRBV5-6 and TRBJ2-1): DAGVTQSPTHLIKTRGQQVTLRCSPKSGHDTVSWYQQALGQGPQFIFQYYEEEERQRGNFPDRFSGHQFPNYSSELNVNALLLGDSALYLCASRGAGDPYNEQFFGPGTRLTVL.

This sequence joins TRBV7-3 and TRBJ2-1, with D perhaps matching TRBD2 (7 bases). Germline V gene data show CDR1 as SGHTA and CDR2 as FQGTGA. The length of the CDR3 is 16 residues. With 1 base removed from V and 4 bases from J, the gap between germline ends came to 14 bases. CDR3 residues: CASSLIAGAGYNEQFF. The CDR3 DNA follows: TGTGCCAGCAGCTTAATTGCGGGGGCGGGTTACAATGAGCAGTTCTTC.

There are a few counts of this clone. CDR3: CAWKLAGALSPTSRYF. The CDR3 DNA reads TGTGCCTGGAAACTAGCGGGAGCTTTATCCCCTACGTCCCGGTACTTC. The chain carries TRBV30 and TRBJ2-7; 11 bases agree with TRBD2. Germline V CDR1 and CDR2: GTSNPN, SVGIG (reference sequence). The CDR3 is 16 residues long. V lost 4 bases, J lost 12 bases, and 20 bases stayed unmatched.

The chain couples TRBV2 to TRBJ2-7, with D perhaps matching TRBD1 (6 bases). Germline assignment: CDR1 SNHLY and CDR2 FYNNEI. The CDR3 extends over 15 amino acids. V was pared by 0 bases and J by 2 bases, with 11 bases between. The CDR3 DNA is TGTGCCAGCAGTGAAGCTTTACAGGGACCCTACGAGCAGTACTTC. This gives the protein CASSEALQGPYEQYF.

The gene calls are TRBV6-5 and TRBJ2-7; TRBD1 matches at 11 bases. Trimming removed 4 bases from V and 0 bases from J; junction bases left unmatched: 2. This CDR3 contains 15 residues. Germline V gene sequence: CDR1 MNHEY, CDR2 SVGAGI. The CDR3 DNA sequence: TGTGCCAGCAGTTCCGGACAGGGGGCCTCCTACGAGCAGTACTTC. This gives the protein CASSSGQGASYEQYF.

The rearrangement links TRBV29-1 to TRBJ1-1; TRBD1 aligns across 9 bases. The CDR3 loop spans 12 amino acids. Germline CDR1 is SQVTM and CDR2 is ANQGSEA. V trimming: 5 bases; J trimming: 7 bases; junction bases outside the gene matches: 5. In DNA form, the CDR3 reads TGCAGCGTTACTACAGGGGGCAGTGAAGCTTTCTTT. Residues: CSVTTGGSEAFF.

This CDR3 reads CASSLSGSTDTQYF. Written as DNA, the CDR3 is TGTGCCAGCAGCCTGAGCGGGAGCACAGATACGCAGTATTTT. The gene calls are TRBV7-2 and TRBJ2-3; tentatively, D is TRBD2 (6 bases). CDR1 and CDR2 from the germline V gene are SGHTA and FQGNSA. Trimming took off 5 bases at V and 0 bases at J, with 9 bases between the two ends. This CDR3 has 14 amino acids.

The V gene is TRBV10-3, the J gene TRBJ2-1; 9 bases agree with TRBD2. With V trimmed by 7 bases and J by 8 bases, 9 bases remained unmatched. Germline V gives CDR1 ENHRY, CDR2 SYGVKD. The CDR3 sequence is 14 residues long. CDR3 bases: TGTGCCATCACCGAGGGCGGGGGGGCCGATGAGCAGTTCTTC. This gives the protein CAITEGGGADEQFF.

The chain carries TRBV5-1 and TRBJ2-3; 12 bases are shared with TRBD2. Germline trimming cut 4 bases from V and 0 bases from J; bases unmatched to any gene: 3. Germline V gene data show CDR1 as SGHRS and CDR2 as YFSETQ. This CDR3 comprises 16 residues. Here the CDR3 DNA reads TGCGCCAGCAGCGCAGGACTAGCGGGGAGCACAGATACGCAGTATTTT. This encodes CASSAGLAGSTDTQYF. The whole variable domain, filled in from reference TRBV5-1 and TRBJ2-3, reads KAGVTQTPRYLIKTRGQQVTLSCSPISGHRSVSWYQQTPGQGLQFLFEYFSETQRNKGNFPGRFSGRQFSNSRSEMNVSTLELGDSALYLCASSAGLAGSTDTQYFGPGTRLTVL.

J is TRBJ1-2 and V is TRBV6-5; D is perhaps TRBD1 (5 bases). The germline V gene encodes CDR1 MNHEY and CDR2 SVGAGI. With 6 bases removed from V and 0 bases from J, the gap between germline ends came to 14 bases. This CDR3 comprises 15 residues. The CDR3 sequence is CASSLGELSNYGYTF. DNA of the CDR3: TGTGCCAGCAGCCTAGGGGAATTGTCTAACTATGGCTACACCTTC.

V is TRBV9 and J is TRBJ2-1; D might be TRBD2 (5 bases). Between the trimmed V and J ends, which lost 4 bases and 0 bases, there was a span of 14 bases. The CDR3 runs 16 residues. Per germline, CDR1 SGDLS and CDR2 YYNGEE. CDR3 amino acids: CASSPRTGSSYNEQFF. CDR3 coding DNA: TGTGCCAGCAGCCCACGGACGGGGAGCTCCTACAATGAGCAGTTCTTC.

The J gene is TRBJ2-7, the V gene TRBV27, with 12 bases matching TRBD1. CDR3 length equals 16 residues. V shed 0 bases, J shed 4 bases, and the junction held 4 bases outside the gene matches. The germline gives CDR1 MNHEY, CDR2 SMNVEV (reference sequence). DNA of the CDR3: TGTGCCAGCAGTTTATCGGGACAGGGGGCAGAGTACGAGCAGTACTTC. This encodes CASSLSGQGAEYEQYF.

This clone was counted a few times. The CDR3 reads CASSAGRNNEQFF. The CDR3 DNA reads as TGTGCCAGCTCGGCGGGCCGGAATAATGAGCAGTTCTTC. The chain carries TRBV5-6 and TRBJ2-1; TRBD2 is a possible D gene (5 bases). The V and J ends lost 7 bases and 7 bases respectively, with 15 bases between them. The CDR3 loop spans 13 amino acids. CDR1 is SGHDT and CDR2 is YYEEEE in the germline V gene.

The gene calls are TRBV5-1 and TRBJ1-2, with no clear D. The V end lost 0 bases, the J end lost 8 bases, and 17 bases lay between the germline ends. Per germline, CDR1 SGHRS and CDR2 YFSETQ. The CDR3 spans 15 residues. This chain's CDR3 is CASSLARDLTAGYTF. The CDR3 coding sequence is TGCGCCAGCAGCTTGGCCCGGGATCTCACGGCGGGCTACACCTTC.

V and J are TRBV29-1 and TRBJ1-2, with a possible D match to TRBD1 (5 bases). There are 11 residues in the CDR3. Trimming removed 0 bases from V and 8 bases from J, with 7 bases in between. The germline V gene encodes CDR1 SQVTM and CDR2 ANQGSEA. DNA for the CDR3: TGCAGCGTTGAAGAAGGGGTCGGCTACACCTTC. Encoded protein: CSVEEGVGYTF.

The chain joins TRBV24-1 to TRBJ2-7; 7 nucleotides match TRBD1. The CDR3 extends over 15 amino acids. CDR1 is KGHDR, CDR2 SFDVKD, per germline. V was pared by 2 bases and J by 0 bases, with 3 bases of the junction left unmatched. This CDR3 is CATSDSDRASYEQYF. CDR3 in DNA: TGTGCCACCAGTGATTCAGACAGGGCCTCCTACGAGCAGTACTTC.

CDR3 sequence: CASSESGGGVEQFF. The CDR3 DNA follows: TGTGCCAGCAGCGAGTCTGGCGGGGGTGTTGAGCAGTTCTTC. The chain carries TRBV9 and TRBJ2-1; 7 bases are a match to TRBD2. The ends lost 3 bases at V and 9 bases at J; junction bases unmatched: 9. From germline, CDR1 is SGDLS and CDR2 YYNGEE. The CDR3 spans 14 residues.

V usage is TRBV27 and J usage is TRBJ2-7; weak D call: TRBD2 (6 bases). Trimming removed 2 bases from V and 2 bases from J, with 19 bases in between. Germline V gene lookup returns CDR1 MNHEY and CDR2 SMNVEV (reference sequence). This CDR3 is built from 17 residues. CDR3 sequence: CASSLRGGVGITYEQYF. The CDR3 DNA reads as TGTGCCAGCAGTTTACGTGGAGGGGTGGGGATAACCTACGAGCAGTACTTC.

The gene calls are TRBV11-2 and TRBJ1-1, with 8 bases matching TRBD1. This CDR3 spans 15 amino acids. From germline, CDR1 is SGHAT and CDR2 FQNNGV. V dropped 2 bases and J dropped 3; count of bases not matched to a gene: 5. CDR3 in DNA: TGTGCCAGCAGCTTAAGTAGCAGGGGGCACACTGAAGCTTTCTTT. It is translated as CASSLSSRGHTEAFF.

The rearrangement uses TRBV11-1 and TRBJ2-5; the D gene is possibly TRBD1 (6 bases). The V end was cut by 5 bases, the J end by 5 bases, with 21 bases between. CDR1 SGHAT and CDR2 FQDESV come from the germline V gene (reference sequence). CDR3 size: 16 residues. The CDR3 is CASSPGRDKDGETQYF. CDR3 nucleotide sequence: TGTGCCAGCAGCCCCGGAAGGGACAAAGATGGGGAGACCCAGTACTTC.

The rearrangement joins TRBV6-1 to TRBJ2-7, with D maybe TRBD1 (5 bases). Trimming left V 2 bases short and J 3 bases short, with 17 bases between. Per germline, CDR1 MNHNS and CDR2 SASEGT. The CDR3 runs 16 residues. DNA for the CDR3: TGTGCCAGCAGTGAATGGGGCCTATCCACCTACTACGAGCAGTACTTC. This encodes CASSEWGLSTYYEQYF.

The chain recombines TRBV5-1 with TRBJ1-6; possibly TRBD1 for D (5 bases). The CDR3 runs 15 residues. CDR1 is SGHRS, CDR2 YFSETQ, per germline. Trimming stripped 4 bases from V and 9 bases from J, with 17 bases between. CDR3 sequence reads: CASSPSSSGGSPLHF. The CDR3 DNA follows: TGCGCCAGCAGCCCCTCGTCCTCCGGGGGTTCACCCCTCCACTTT. The full variable domain, completed using reference TRBV5-1 and TRBJ1-6, is KAGVTQTPRYLIKTRGQQVTLSCSPISGHRSVSWYQQTPGQGLQFLFEYFSETQRNKGNFPGRFSGRQFSNSRSEMNVSTLELGDSALYLCASSPSSSGGSPLHFGNGTRLTVT.

This clone was counted a few times. The J gene is TRBJ2-4, the V gene TRBV11-2; 7 bases fit TRBD1. Trimming at V came to 6 bases and at J to 8 bases, leaving 7 bases not matched to a gene. CDR3 size: 13 residues. The germline gives CDR1 SGHAT, CDR2 FQNNGV. The CDR3 region is CASSTWGTDIQYF. The CDR3 coding sequence is TGTGCCAGCAGTACCTGGGGGACAGACATTCAGTACTTC.

The chain carries TRBV11-2 and TRBJ1-1; 7 bases match TRBD1. V lost 3 bases, J lost 10 bases, and 2 bases stayed unmatched. The CDR3 consists of 11 residues. Looked up from germline, CDR1 is SGHAT and CDR2 is FQNNGV. For the CDR3, the DNA is TGTGCCAGCAGCTTGGGACAGACAGCTTTCTTT. Its translation is CASSLGQTAFF.

This chain uses TRBV11-3 with TRBJ2-3; perhaps TRBD2 as D (7 bases). CDR1 and CDR2 from the germline V gene are SGHNT and YENEEA. The CDR3 length is 15 residues. The V end lost 5 bases, the J end lost 2 bases, and 14 bases lay between the germline ends. The CDR3 sequence is CASSPGGVYTDTQYF. The DNA for the CDR3 is TGTGCCAGCAGCCCGGGGGGCGTCTACACAGATACGCAGTATTTT.

CDR3 coding DNA: TGTGCCAGCAGCCTTAGCGGGGGGGTGGGAAACATTCAGTACTTC. Protein sequence: CASSLSGGVGNIQYF. V and J are TRBV7-2 and TRBJ2-4, with 11 bases identical to TRBD2. Germline CDR1 SGHTA, CDR2 FQGNSA. The CDR3 covers 15 residues. V lost 5 bases to trimming and J lost 6 bases; unmatched junction nucleotides: 6.

V usage is TRBV9 and J usage is TRBJ2-1; the match to TRBD2 covers 8 bases. After removal of 0 bases from V and 8 bases from J, the junction contained 10 bases not matched to a gene. This CDR3 has 16 amino acids. Germline CDR1 is SGDLS and CDR2 is YYNGEE. The CDR3 loop reads CASSVEWRGARDEQFF. The DNA of the CDR3 is TGTGCCAGCAGCGTAGAATGGCGGGGGGCCCGGGATGAGCAGTTCTTC.

This clone has a handful of counts. The chain recombines TRBV11-3 with TRBJ2-4; 9 nucleotides line up with TRBD2. Germline loops: CDR1 SGHNT, CDR2 YENEEA. Losses at the gene ends were 0 bases for V and 1 base for J; bases not matched to a gene: 13. The CDR3 runs 20 residues. For the CDR3, the DNA is TGTGCCAGCAGCTTAGATCTCGGCGGGGGGGCCATTTTTGCCAAAAACATTCAGTACTTC. Translated, it gives CASSLDLGGGAIFAKNIQYF.

The genes are TRBV9 and TRBJ2-7; 7 positions match TRBD1. The J segment lost 3 bases and the V segment lost 1 base, leaving 7 bases of the junction unmatched. Looked up from germline, CDR1 is SGDLS and CDR2 is YYNGEE. CDR3 length equals 15 residues. The CDR3 coding sequence is TGTGCCAGCAGCGTAAGTGGGCAGGGGGACTACGAGCAGTACTTC. Its translation: CASSVSGQGDYEQYF.